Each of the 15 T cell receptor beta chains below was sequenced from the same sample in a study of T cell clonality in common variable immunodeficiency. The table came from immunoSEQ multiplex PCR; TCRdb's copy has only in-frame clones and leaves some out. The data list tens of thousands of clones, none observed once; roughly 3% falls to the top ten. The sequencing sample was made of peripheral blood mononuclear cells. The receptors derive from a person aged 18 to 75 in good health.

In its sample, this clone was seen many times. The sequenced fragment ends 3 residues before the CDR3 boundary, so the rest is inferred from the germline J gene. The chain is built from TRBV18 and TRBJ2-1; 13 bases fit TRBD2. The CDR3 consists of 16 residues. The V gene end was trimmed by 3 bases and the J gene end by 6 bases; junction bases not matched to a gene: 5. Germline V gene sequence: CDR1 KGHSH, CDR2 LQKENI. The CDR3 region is CASSPAGTSGANEQFF. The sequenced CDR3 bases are TGTGCCAGCTCACCGGCCGGGACTAGCGGGGCCAATGAG. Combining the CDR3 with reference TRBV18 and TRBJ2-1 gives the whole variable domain NAGVMQNPRHLVRRRGQEARLRCSPMKGHSHVYWYRQLPEEGLKFMVYLQKENIIDESGMPKERFSAEFPKEGPSILRIQQVVRGDSAAYFCASSPAGTSGANEQFFGPGTRLTVL.

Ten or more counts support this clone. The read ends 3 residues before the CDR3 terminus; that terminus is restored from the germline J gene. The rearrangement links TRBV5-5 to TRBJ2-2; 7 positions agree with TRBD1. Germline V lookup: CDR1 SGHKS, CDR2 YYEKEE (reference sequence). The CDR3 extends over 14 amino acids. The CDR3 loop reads CASSLTGEREKLFF. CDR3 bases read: TGTGCCAGCAGTCTTACAGGGGAGCGAGAAAAG.

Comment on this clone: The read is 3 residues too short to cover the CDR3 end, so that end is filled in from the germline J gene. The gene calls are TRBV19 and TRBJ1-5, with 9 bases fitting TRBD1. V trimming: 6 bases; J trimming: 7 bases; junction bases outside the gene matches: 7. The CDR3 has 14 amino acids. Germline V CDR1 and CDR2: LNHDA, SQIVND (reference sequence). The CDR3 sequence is CASRGQGSSQPQHF. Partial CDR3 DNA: TGTGCCAGTAGGGGACAGGGCTCGAGCCAGCCC.

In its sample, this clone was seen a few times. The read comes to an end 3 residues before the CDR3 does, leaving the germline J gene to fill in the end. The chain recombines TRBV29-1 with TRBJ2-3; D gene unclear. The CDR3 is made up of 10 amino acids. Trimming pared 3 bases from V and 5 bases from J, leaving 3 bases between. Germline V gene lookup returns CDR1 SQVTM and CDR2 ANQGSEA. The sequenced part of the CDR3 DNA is TGCAGCGTTGACGGAGATACG. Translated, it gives CSVDGDT. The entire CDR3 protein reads CSVDGDTQYF.

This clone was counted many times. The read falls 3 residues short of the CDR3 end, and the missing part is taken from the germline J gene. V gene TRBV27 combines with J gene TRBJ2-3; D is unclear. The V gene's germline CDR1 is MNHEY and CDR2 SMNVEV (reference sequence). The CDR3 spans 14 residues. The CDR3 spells CASSLFGPGRTQYF. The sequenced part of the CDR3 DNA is TGTGCCAGCAGTTTATTCGGTCCAGGAAGAACG.

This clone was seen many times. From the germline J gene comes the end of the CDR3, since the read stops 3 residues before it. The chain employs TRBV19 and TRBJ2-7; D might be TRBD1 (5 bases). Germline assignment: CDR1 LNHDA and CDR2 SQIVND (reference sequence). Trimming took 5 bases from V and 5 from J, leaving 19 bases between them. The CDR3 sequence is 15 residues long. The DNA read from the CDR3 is TGTGCCAGTAGTGCGACGGACATTCATCACAACGAG. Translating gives CASSATDIHHNE. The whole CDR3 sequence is CASSATDIHHNEQYF.

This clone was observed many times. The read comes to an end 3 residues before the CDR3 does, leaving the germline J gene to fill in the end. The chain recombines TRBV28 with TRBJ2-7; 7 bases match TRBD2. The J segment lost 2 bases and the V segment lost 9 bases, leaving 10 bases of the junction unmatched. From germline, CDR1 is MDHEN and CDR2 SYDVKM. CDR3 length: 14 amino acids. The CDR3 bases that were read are TGTGCCAGTTCGGGGACTACCCCAACCTACGAG. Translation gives CASSGTTPTYE. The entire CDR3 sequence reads CASSGTTPTYEQYF.

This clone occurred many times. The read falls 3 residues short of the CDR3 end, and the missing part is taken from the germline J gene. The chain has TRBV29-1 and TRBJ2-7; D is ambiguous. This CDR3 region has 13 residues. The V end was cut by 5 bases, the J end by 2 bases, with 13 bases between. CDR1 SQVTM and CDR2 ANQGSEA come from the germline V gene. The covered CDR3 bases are TGCAGCGTTTGGTCCCAGGAGACCTACGAG. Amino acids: CSVWSQETYE. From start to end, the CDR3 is CSVWSQETYEQYF.

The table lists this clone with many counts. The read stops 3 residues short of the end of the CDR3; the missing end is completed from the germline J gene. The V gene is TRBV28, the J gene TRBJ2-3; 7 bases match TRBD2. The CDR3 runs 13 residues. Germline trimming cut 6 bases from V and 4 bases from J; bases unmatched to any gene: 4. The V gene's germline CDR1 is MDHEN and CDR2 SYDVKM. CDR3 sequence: CASSTTSADTQYF. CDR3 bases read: TGTGCCAGCAGCACCACTAGCGCAGATACG.

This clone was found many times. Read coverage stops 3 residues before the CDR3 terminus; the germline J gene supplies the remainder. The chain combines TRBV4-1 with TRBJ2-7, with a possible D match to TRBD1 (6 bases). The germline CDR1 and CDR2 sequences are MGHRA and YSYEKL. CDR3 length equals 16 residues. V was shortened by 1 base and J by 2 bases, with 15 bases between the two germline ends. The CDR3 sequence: CASSQGGGSQPYEQYF. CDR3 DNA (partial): TGCGCCAGCAGCCAAGGAGGGGGATCGCAGCCCTACGAG.

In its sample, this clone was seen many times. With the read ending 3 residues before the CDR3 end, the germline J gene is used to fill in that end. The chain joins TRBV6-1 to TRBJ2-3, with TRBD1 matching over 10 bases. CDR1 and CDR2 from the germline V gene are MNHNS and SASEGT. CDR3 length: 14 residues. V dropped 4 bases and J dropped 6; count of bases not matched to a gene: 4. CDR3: CASSGGTGEDTQYF. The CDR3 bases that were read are TGTGCCAGCAGTGGGGGGACAGGGGAGGATACG.

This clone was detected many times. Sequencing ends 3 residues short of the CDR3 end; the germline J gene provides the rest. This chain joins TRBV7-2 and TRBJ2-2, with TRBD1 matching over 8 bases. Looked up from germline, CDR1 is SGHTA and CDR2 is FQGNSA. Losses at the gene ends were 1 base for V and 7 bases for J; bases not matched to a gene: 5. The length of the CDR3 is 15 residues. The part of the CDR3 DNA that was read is TGTGCCAGCAGCTTAGGCGGGACAGGTATCGGGGAG. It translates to CASSLGGTGIGE. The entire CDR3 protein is CASSLGGTGIGELFF.

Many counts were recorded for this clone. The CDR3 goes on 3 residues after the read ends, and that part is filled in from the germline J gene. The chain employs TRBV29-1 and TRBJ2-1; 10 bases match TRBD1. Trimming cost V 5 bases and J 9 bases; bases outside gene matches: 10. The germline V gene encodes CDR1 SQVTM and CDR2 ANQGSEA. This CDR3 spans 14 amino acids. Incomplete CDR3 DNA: TGCAGCGTTTTCGGGACAGGGGTACGGGGTGAG. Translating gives CSVFGTGVRGE. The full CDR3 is CSVFGTGVRGEQFF.

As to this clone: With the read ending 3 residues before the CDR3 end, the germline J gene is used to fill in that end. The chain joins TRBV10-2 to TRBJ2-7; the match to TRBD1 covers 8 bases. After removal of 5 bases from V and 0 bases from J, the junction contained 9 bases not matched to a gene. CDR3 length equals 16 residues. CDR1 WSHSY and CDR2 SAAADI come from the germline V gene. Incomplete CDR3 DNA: TGCGCCAGCAGTCTCGGCGGCGGACAGGGCTCCTACGAG. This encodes CASSLGGGQGSYE. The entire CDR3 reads CASSLGGGQGSYEQYF.

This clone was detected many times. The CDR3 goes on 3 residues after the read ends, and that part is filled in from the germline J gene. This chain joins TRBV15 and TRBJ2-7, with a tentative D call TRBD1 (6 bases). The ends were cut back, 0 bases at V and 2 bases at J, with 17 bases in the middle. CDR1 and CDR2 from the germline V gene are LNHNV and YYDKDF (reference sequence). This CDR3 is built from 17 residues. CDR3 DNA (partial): TGTGCCACCAGCAGAGATCGCTCCACAGGGCTGGCCTACGAG. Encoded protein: CATSRDRSTGLAYE. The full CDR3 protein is CATSRDRSTGLAYEQYF. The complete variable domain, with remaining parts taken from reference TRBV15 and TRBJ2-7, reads DAMVIQNPRYQVTQFGKPVTLSCSQTLNHNVMYWYQQKSSQAPKLLFHYYDKDFNNEADTPDNFQSRRPNTSFCFLDIRSPGLGDTAMYLCATSRDRSTGLAYEQYFGPGTRLTVT.